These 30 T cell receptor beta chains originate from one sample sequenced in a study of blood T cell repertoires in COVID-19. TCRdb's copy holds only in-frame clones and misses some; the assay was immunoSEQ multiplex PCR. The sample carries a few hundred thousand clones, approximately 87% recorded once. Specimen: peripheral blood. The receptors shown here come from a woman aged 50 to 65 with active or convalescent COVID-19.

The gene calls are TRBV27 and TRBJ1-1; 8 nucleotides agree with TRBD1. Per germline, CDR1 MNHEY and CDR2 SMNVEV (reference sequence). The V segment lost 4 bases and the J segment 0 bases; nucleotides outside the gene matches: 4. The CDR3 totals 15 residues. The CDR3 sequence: CASSSDRGLNTEAFF. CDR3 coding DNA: TGTGCCAGCAGTTCAGACAGGGGCTTGAACACTGAAGCTTTCTTT.

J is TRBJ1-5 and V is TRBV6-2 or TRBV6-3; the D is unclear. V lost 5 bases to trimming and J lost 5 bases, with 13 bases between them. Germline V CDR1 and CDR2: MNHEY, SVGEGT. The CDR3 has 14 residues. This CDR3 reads CASSAQRTHQPQHF. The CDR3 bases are TGTGCCAGCAGTGCCCAGAGGACTCATCAGCCCCAGCATTTT.

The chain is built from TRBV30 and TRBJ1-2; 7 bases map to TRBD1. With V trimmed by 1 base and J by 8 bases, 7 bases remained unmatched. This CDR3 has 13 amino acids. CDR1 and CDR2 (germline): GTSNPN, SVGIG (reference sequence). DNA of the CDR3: TGTGCCTGGAGTGGGGGACAGTTTGGAGGCTACACCTTC. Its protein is CAWSGGQFGGYTF.

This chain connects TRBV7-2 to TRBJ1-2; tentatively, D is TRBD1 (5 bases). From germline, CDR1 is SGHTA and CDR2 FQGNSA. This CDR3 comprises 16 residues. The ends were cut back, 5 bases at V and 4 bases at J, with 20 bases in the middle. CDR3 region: CASSAQLGTGLYGYTF. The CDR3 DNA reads TGTGCCAGCAGCGCCCAGTTGGGTACAGGCCTCTATGGCTACACCTTC. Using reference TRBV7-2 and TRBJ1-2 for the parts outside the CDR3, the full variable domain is GAGVSQSPSNKVTEKGKDVELRCDPISGHTALYWYRQSLGQGLEFLIYFQGNSAPDKSGLPSDRFSAERTGGSVSTLTIQRTQQEDSAVYLCASSAQLGTGLYGYTFGSGTRLTVV.

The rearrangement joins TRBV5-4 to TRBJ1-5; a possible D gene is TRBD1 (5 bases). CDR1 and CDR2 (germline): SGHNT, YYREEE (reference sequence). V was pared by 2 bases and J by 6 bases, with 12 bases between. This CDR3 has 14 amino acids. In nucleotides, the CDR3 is TGTGCCAGCAGCTTCGGTCCGGGGGGTCAGCCCCAGCATTTT. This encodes CASSFGPGGQPQHF. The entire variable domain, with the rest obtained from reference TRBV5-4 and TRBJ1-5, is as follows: ETGVTQSPTHLIKTRGQQVTLRCSSQSGHNTVSWYQQALGQGPQFIFQYYREEENGRGNFPPRFSGLQFPNYSSELNVNALELDDSALYLCASSFGPGGQPQHFGDGTRLSIL.

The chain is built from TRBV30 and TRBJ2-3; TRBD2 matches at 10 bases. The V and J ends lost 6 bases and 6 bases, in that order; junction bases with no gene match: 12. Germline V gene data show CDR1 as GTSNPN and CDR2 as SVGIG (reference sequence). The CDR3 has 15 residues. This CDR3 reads CACQEGSGRRDTQYF. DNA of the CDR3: TGTGCCTGCCAGGAGGGTAGCGGGAGGAGGGATACGCAGTATTTT.

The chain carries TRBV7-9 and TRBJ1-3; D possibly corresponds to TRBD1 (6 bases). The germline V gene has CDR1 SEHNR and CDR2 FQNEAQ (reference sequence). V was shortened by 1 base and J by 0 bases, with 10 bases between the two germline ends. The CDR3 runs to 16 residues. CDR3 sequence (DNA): TGTGCCAGCAGCTTAGGTGGGACAATCTCTGGAAACACCATATATTTT. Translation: CASSLGGTISGNTIYF.

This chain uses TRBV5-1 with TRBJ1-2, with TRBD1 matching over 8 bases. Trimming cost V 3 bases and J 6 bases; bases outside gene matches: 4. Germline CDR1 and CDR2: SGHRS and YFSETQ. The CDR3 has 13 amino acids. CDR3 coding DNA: TGCGCCAGCAGCTCGACAGGGGAAAATGGCTACACCTTC. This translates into CASSSTGENGYTF.

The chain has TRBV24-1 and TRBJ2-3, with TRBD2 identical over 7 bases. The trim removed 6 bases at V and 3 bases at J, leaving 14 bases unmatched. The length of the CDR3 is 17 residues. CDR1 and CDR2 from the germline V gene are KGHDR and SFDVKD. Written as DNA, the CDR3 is TGTGCCACCAGTAAAGGGCCGGGCGGGAGTAGGACAGATACGCAGTATTTT. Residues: CATSKGPGGSRTDTQYF.

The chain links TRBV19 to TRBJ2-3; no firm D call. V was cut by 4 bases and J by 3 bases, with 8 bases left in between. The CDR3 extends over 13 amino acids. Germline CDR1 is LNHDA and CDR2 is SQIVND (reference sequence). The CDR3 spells CASSNHRTDTQYF. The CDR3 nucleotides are TGTGCCAGTAGTAACCATAGAACAGATACGCAGTATTTT.

This CDR3 is CASSYRAGVEQFF. The CDR3 DNA follows: TGTGCCAGCAGTTACAGAGCCGGGGTTGAGCAGTTCTTC. The V gene is TRBV6-2 or TRBV6-3, the J gene TRBJ2-1, with D maybe TRBD2 (5 bases). There are 13 residues in the CDR3. Trimming pared 2 bases from V and 9 bases from J, leaving 11 bases between. Germline V gives CDR1 MNHEY, CDR2 SVGEGT.

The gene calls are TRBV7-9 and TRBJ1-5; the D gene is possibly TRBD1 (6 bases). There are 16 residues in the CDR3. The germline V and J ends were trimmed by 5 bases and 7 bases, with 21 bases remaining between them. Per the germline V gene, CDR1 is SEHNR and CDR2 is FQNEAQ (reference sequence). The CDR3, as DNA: TGTGCCAGCAGCCGAATAAAGGGGGGGATTGAGCAGCCCCAGCATTTT. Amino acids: CASSRIKGGIEQPQHF.

Here the CDR3 reads CASSSPYRGIDGYTF. The CDR3 region has the DNA TGTGCCAGCAGTTCCCCTTACAGGGGAATCGATGGCTACACCTTC. The chain is built from TRBV6-5 and TRBJ1-2; TRBD1 matches at 7 bases. Germline V gene sequence: CDR1 MNHEY, CDR2 SVGAGI. This CDR3 has 15 amino acids. The V segment lost 4 bases and the J segment 6 bases; nucleotides outside the gene matches: 11.

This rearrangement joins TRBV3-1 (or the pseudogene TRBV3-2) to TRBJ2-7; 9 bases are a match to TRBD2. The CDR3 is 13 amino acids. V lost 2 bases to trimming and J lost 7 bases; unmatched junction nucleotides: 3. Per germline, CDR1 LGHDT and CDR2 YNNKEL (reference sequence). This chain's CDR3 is CASSQRLAGEQYF. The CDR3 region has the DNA TGTGCCAGCAGCCAAAGGCTAGCGGGAGAGCAGTACTTC.

Here the CDR3 reads CASSSPTGVEEQYF. The CDR3 nucleotides are TGCGCCAGCAGCTCACCGACAGGGGTCGAGGAGCAGTACTTC. V and J are TRBV5-1 and TRBJ2-7; 8 bases are a match to TRBD1. The germline CDR1 and CDR2 sequences are SGHRS and YFSETQ. V shed 3 bases, J shed 7 bases, and the junction held 9 bases outside the gene matches. CDR3 size: 14 residues.

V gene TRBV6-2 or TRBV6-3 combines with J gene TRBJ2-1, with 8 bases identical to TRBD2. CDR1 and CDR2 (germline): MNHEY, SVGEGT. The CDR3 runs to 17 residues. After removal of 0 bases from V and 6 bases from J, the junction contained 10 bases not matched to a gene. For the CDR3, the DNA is TGTGCCAGCAGTTACTCGGAGCGGGAGTCGATTTTCAATGAGCAGTTCTTC. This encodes CASSYSERESIFNEQFF.

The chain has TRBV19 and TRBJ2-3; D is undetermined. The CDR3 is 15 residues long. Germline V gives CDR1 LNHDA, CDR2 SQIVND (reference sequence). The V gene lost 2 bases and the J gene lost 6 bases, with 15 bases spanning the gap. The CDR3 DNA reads TGTGCCAGTAGTATAACGTATACTCTGTCGGATACGCAGTATTTT. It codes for CASSITYTLSDTQYF. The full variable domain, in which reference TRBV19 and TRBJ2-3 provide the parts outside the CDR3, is DGGITQSPKYLFRKEGQNVTLSCEQNLNHDAMYWYRQDPGQGLRLIYYSQIVNDFQKGDIAEGYSVSREKKESFPLTVTSAQKNPTAFYLCASSITYTLSDTQYFGPGTRLTVL.

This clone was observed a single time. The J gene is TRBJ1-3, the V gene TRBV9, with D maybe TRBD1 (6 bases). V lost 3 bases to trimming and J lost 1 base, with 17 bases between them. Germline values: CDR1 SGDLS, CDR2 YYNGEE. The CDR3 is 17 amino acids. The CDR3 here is CASSDRQVGNSGNTIYF. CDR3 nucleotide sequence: TGTGCCAGCAGCGACCGACAGGTGGGGAATTCTGGAAACACCATATATTTT. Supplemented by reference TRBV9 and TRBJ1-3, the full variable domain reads DSGVTQTPKHLITATGQRVTLRCSPRSGDLSVYWYQQSLDQGLQFLIQYYNGEERAKGNILERFSAQQFPDLHSELNLSSLELGDSALYFCASSDRQVGNSGNTIYFGEGSWLTVV.

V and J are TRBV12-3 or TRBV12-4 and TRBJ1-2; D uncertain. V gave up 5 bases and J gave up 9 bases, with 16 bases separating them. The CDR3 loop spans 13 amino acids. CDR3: CASSAAMNSRYTF. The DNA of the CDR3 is TGTGCCAGCAGTGCCGCAATGAACTCCCGCTACACCTTC.

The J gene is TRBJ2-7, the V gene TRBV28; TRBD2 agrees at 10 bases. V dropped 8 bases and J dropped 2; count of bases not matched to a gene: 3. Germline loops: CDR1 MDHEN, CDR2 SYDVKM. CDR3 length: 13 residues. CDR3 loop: CASASGGTYEQYF. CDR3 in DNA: TGTGCCAGCGCTAGCGGGGGTACCTACGAGCAGTACTTC.

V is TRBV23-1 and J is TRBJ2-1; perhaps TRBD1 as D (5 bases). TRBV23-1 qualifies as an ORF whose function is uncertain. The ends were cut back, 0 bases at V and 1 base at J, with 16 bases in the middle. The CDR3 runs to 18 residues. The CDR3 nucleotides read TGCGCCAGCAGTCAATCGAAGGGGCACCCTAATTCCTACAATGAGCAGTTCTTC. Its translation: CASSQSKGHPNSYNEQFF.

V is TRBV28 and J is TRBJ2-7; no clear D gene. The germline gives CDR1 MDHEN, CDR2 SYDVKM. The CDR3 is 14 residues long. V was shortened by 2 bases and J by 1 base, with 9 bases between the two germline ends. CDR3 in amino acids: CASSLGDQSYEQYF. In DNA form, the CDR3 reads TGTGCCAGCAGTTTAGGAGACCAATCCTACGAGCAGTACTTC.

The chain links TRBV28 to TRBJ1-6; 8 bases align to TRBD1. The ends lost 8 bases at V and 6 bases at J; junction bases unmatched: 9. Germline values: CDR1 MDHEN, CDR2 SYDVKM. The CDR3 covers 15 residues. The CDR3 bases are TGTGCCAGCCTTTCTGGGGACAGGTTTAATTCACCCCTCCACTTT. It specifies CASLSGDRFNSPLHF. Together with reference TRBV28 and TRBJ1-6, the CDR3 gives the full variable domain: DVKVTQSSRYLVKRTGEKVFLECVQDMDHENMFWYRQDPGLGLRLIYFSYDVKMKEKGDIPEGYSVSREKKERFSLILESASTNQTSMYLCASLSGDRFNSPLHFGNGTRLTVT.

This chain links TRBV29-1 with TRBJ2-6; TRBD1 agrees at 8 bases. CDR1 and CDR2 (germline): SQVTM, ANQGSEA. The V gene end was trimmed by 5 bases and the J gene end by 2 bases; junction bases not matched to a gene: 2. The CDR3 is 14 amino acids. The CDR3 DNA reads TGCAGCGTTACAGGGGGAGCTGGGGCCAACGTCCTGACTTTC. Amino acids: CSVTGGAGANVLTF.

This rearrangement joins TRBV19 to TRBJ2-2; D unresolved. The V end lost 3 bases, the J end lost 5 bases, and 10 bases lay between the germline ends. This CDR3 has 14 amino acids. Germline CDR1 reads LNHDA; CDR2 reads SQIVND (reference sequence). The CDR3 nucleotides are TGTGCCAGTAGTATGTACAGCCAGACCGGGGAGCTGTTTTTT. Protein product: CASSMYSQTGELFF.

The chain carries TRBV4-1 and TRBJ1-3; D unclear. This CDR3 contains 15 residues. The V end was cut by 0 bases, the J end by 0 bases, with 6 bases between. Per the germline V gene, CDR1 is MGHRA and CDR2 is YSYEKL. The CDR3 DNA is TGCGCCAGCAGCCAAGACGTGAGCTCTGGAAACACCATATATTTT. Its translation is CASSQDVSSGNTIYF.

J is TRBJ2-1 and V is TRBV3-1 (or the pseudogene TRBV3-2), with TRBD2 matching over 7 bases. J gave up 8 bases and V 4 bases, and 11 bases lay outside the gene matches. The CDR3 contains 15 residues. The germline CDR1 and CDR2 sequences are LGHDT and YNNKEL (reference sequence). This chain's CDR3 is CASSPMAGDLYEQFF. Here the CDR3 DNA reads TGTGCCAGCAGCCCGATGGCGGGAGATCTATATGAGCAGTTCTTC.

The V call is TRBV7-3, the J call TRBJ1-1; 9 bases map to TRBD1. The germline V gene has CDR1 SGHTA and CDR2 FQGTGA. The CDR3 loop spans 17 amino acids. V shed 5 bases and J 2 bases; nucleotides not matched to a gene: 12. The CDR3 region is CASSASHGQGSNTEAFF. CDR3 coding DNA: TGTGCCAGCAGCGCATCACATGGACAGGGGAGTAACACTGAAGCTTTCTTT. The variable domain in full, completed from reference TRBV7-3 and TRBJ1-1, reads GAGVSQTPSNKVTEKGKYVELRCDPISGHTALYWYRQSLGQGPEFLIYFQGTGAADDSGLPNDRFFAVRPEGSVSTLKIQRTERGDSAVYLCASSASHGQGSNTEAFFGQGTRLTVV.

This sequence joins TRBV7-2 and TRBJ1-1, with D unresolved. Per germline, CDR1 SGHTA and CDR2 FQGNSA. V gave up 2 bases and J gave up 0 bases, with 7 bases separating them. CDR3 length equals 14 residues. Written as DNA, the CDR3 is TGTGCCAGCAGCTTACCTCCGTTGAACACTGAAGCTTTCTTT. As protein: CASSLPPLNTEAFF.

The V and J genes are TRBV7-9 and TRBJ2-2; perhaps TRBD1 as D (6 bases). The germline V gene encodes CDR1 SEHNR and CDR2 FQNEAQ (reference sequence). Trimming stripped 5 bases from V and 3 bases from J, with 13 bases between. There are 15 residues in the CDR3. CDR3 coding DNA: TGTGCCAGCAGCCCTTGGGACACCTACACCGGGGAGCTGTTTTTT. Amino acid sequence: CASSPWDTYTGELFF.